Presented here are 30 T cell receptor beta chains from one specimen sequenced in a study of cytomegalovirus exposure and HLA in healthy donors. The PCR had 60 Vbeta and 13 Jbeta primers. The method was immunoSEQ multiplex PCR; TCRdb's version includes in-frame clones alone and lacks a portion of them. The profile shows about 170,000 clones, approximately 85% of them singletons. Sequenced input: PBMCs. These receptors were obtained from a girl aged 5-17 years in good health and CMV-seropositive.

The V gene is TRBV27, the J gene TRBJ2-2; D remains ambiguous. V was clipped by 5 bases and J by 4 bases, with 8 bases between them. The germline gives CDR1 MNHEY, CDR2 SMNVEV (reference sequence). The length of the CDR3 is 13 residues. CDR3 amino acids: CASSTRSTGELFF. CDR3 nucleotide sequence: TGTGCCAGCAGTACTCGGAGCACCGGGGAGCTGTTTTTT.

CDR3 DNA sequence: TGTGCCAGCAGCGTAGACCCGACTCGCACAGATACGCAGTATTTT. Translating gives CASSVDPTRTDTQYF. This chain joins TRBV9 and TRBJ2-3; D unclear. The CDR3 sequence is 15 residues long. CDR1 is SGDLS and CDR2 is YYNGEE in the germline V gene. V lost 0 bases and J lost 1, with 9 bases in between.

The genes are TRBV29-1 and TRBJ1-1; 7 bases fit TRBD1. The CDR3 totals 14 residues. Trimming removed 6 bases from V and 0 bases from J; junction bases left unmatched: 7. Germline CDR1 and CDR2: SQVTM and ANQGSEA. In nucleotides, the CDR3 is TGCAGCGTCCAACGGGACAGCATGAACACTGAAGCTTTCTTT. Translation gives CSVQRDSMNTEAFF. Combining the CDR3 with reference TRBV29-1 and TRBJ1-1 gives the whole variable domain SAVISQKPSRDICQRGTSLTIQCQVDSQVTMMFWYRQQPGQSLTLIATANQGSEATYESGFVIDKFPISRPNLTFSTLTVSNMSPEDSSIYLCSVQRDSMNTEAFFGQGTRLTVV.

This clone was counted between two and nine times. The chain couples TRBV2 to TRBJ2-7, with 7 bases that match TRBD1. V lost 2 bases, J lost 3 bases, and 7 bases stayed unmatched. CDR3 size: 15 residues. Germline V gene sequence: CDR1 SNHLY, CDR2 FYNNEI. The CDR3: CASSERGTVNYEQYF. The DNA of the CDR3 is TGTGCCAGCAGTGAAAGGGGGACAGTCAACTACGAGCAGTACTTC.

This clone was detected only once. The chain is built from TRBV5-5 and TRBJ1-2, with D perhaps matching TRBD1 (6 bases). Trimming removed 4 bases from V and 3 bases from J, with 19 bases in between. The germline V gene has CDR1 SGHKS and CDR2 YYEKEE (reference sequence). The CDR3 runs to 16 residues. The CDR3: CASSPLGTQFHYGYTF. Here the CDR3 DNA reads TGTGCCAGCAGCCCACTTGGGACACAGTTTCACTATGGCTACACCTTC.

Turning to this clone: At the DNA level, this CDR3 is encoded by other sequences in the same sample as well. V is TRBV5-1 and J is TRBJ1-1; 9 positions match TRBD1. Germline loops: CDR1 SGHRS, CDR2 YFSETQ. The CDR3 spans 14 residues. The V and J ends lost 1 base and 4 bases, in that order; junction bases with no gene match: 2. DNA of the CDR3: TGCGCCAGCAGCTTGACGACAGGGGGCACTGAAGCTTTCTTT. Translation: CASSLTTGGTEAFF.

This chain connects TRBV5-4 to TRBJ1-1; 9 positions match TRBD1. The CDR3 contains 13 residues. Germline assignment: CDR1 SGHNT and CDR2 YYREEE (reference sequence). Losses at the gene ends were 7 bases for V and 2 bases for J; bases not matched to a gene: 3. The CDR3, as DNA: TGTGCCAGCCGGACAGGGGCAAACACTGAAGCTTTCTTT. Encoded protein: CASRTGANTEAFF.

The rearrangement links TRBV10-3 to TRBJ1-5, with a tentative D call TRBD1 (5 bases). The V end was cut by 9 bases, the J end by 11 bases, with 17 bases between. This CDR3 region has 12 residues. CDR1 and CDR2 (germline): ENHRY, SYGVKD. CDR3 sequence reads: CAITSGGKAQHF. Here the CDR3 DNA reads TGTGCCATTACGTCGGGGGGGAAAGCCCAGCATTTT.

Notes on this clone: In the same sample, other DNA sequences code for this CDR3. For the CDR3, the DNA is TGCGCCAGCAGCCAAGATCAAGGGGGAGGCTACACCTTC. Translating gives CASSQDQGGGYTF. The V gene is TRBV4-1, the J gene TRBJ1-2; D perhaps matches TRBD1 (6 bases). The V and J ends lost 0 bases and 8 bases respectively, with 10 bases between them. CDR1 is MGHRA, CDR2 YSYEKL, per germline. This CDR3 region has 13 residues.

J is TRBJ2-5 and V is TRBV7-8, with 10 bases lining up with TRBD2. The CDR3 covers 16 residues. The germline gives CDR1 SGHVS, CDR2 FQNEAQ. V shed 1 base and J 4 bases; nucleotides not matched to a gene: 6. CDR3 loop: CASSLVGAGGGETQYF. Here the CDR3 DNA reads TGTGCCAGCAGCTTAGTCGGAGCGGGGGGGGGAGAGACCCAGTACTTC.

V usage is TRBV29-1 and J usage is TRBJ1-6, with TRBD1 identical over 9 bases. The germline V gene has CDR1 SQVTM and CDR2 ANQGSEA. CDR3 length: 13 residues. The V and J ends lost 6 bases and 7 bases, in that order; junction bases with no gene match: 4. DNA of the CDR3: TGCAGCGTCCGACAGGGGGACAATTCACCCCTCCACTTT. Protein: CSVRQGDNSPLHF.

J is TRBJ1-1 and V is TRBV7-6; D is undetermined. The length of the CDR3 is 13 residues. The V gene's germline CDR1 is SGHVS and CDR2 FNYEAQ. Trimming cost V 4 bases and J 0 bases, with 6 bases left between them. CDR3 sequence (DNA): TGTGCCAGCAGCTCGCGGGTGAACACTGAAGCTTTCTTT. Translation: CASSSRVNTEAFF.

The chain couples TRBV27 to TRBJ2-1; D gene unclear. Trimming stripped 0 bases from V and 7 bases from J, with 7 bases between. The CDR3 spans 13 residues. Per the germline V gene, CDR1 is MNHEY and CDR2 is SMNVEV (reference sequence). CDR3 protein: CASSLSLGNEQFF. CDR3 coding DNA: TGTGCCAGCAGTTTATCCCTCGGGAATGAGCAGTTCTTC.

This clone was recorded once. The chain combines TRBV28 with TRBJ1-2; D might be TRBD1 (5 bases). Trimming pared 5 bases from V and 4 bases from J, leaving 14 bases between. Looked up from germline, CDR1 is MDHEN and CDR2 is SYDVKM. This CDR3 contains 14 residues. The CDR3 DNA is TGTGCCAGCAGTCCCTGGGCCGGGGGCTATGGCTACACCTTC. It specifies CASSPWAGGYGYTF.

CDR3 sequence (DNA): TGTGCCAGCTCACCAAGGGTTCCGGGGGGGAGCACAGATACGCAGTATTTT. Translating it yields CASSPRVPGGSTDTQYF. This rearrangement joins TRBV18 to TRBJ2-3; 8 bases line up with TRBD2. V was clipped by 2 bases and J by 0 bases; unmatched bases: 7. The CDR3 sequence is 17 residues long. CDR1 and CDR2 from the germline V gene are KGHSH and LQKENI.

The chain employs TRBV19 and TRBJ2-1; no firm D call. The CDR3 loop spans 15 amino acids. V lost 6 bases and J 0 bases, leaving 12 bases between the germline ends. Germline-derived CDR1 and CDR2 are LNHDA and SQIVND (reference sequence). CDR3: CASRPTPGSYNEQFF. In DNA form, the CDR3 reads TGTGCCAGTAGACCGACACCAGGCTCCTACAATGAGCAGTTCTTC.

The chain is built from TRBV6-5 and TRBJ1-1; tentatively, D is TRBD1 (5 bases). Trimming removed 6 bases from V and 1 base from J, with 12 bases in between. The germline gives CDR1 MNHEY, CDR2 SVGAGI. This CDR3 has 14 residues. Here the CDR3 DNA reads TGTGCCAGCAGCCGCCAACAGGAGAACACTGAAGCTTTCTTT. It is translated as CASSRQQENTEAFF.

The sample holds a few counts of this clone. The CDR3 protein is CASSVDSRDSGANVLTF. For the CDR3, the DNA is TGTGCCAGCAGCGTGGACAGCCGTGACTCTGGGGCCAACGTCCTGACTTTC. The chain is built from TRBV11-3 and TRBJ2-6; TRBD1 might be the D (6 bases). Germline V gene data show CDR1 as SGHNT and CDR2 as YENEEA. V lost 5 bases and J 0 bases, leaving 14 bases between the germline ends. This CDR3 comprises 17 residues.

The chain recombines TRBV9 with TRBJ1-2; 12 bases match TRBD1. This CDR3 has 16 amino acids. From germline, CDR1 is SGDLS and CDR2 YYNGEE. The trim removed 3 bases at V and 2 bases at J, leaving 5 bases unmatched. The CDR3 is CASSAGTGGANYGYTF. CDR3 DNA: TGTGCCAGCAGCGCTGGGACAGGGGGCGCCAACTATGGCTACACCTTC.

The chain has TRBV19 and TRBJ2-1; 7 bases are shared with TRBD1. Germline assignment: CDR1 LNHDA and CDR2 SQIVND (reference sequence). The CDR3 is 14 residues long. The junction had 11 bases not matched to a gene; V was cut back by 11 bases and J by 4 bases. CDR3 bases: TGTGCCTCTAAGGATCAGGGGGAGTACAATGAGCAGTTCTTC. Translation: CASKDQGEYNEQFF.

The rearrangement uses TRBV2 and TRBJ2-1, with a tentative D call TRBD2 (5 bases). Germline V lookup: CDR1 SNHLY, CDR2 FYNNEI. This CDR3 is built from 13 residues. V gave up 8 bases and J gave up 5 bases, with 13 bases separating them. CDR3 amino acids: CASGGGGNNEQFF. CDR3 DNA sequence: TGTGCCAGCGGCGGAGGCGGAAACAATGAGCAGTTCTTC. The full variable domain, rest sourced from reference TRBV2 and TRBJ2-1, is EPEVTQTPSHQVTQMGQEVILRCVPISNHLYFYWYRQILGQKVEFLVSFYNNEISEKSEIFDDQFSVERPDGSNFTLKIRSTKLEDSAMYFCASGGGGNNEQFFGPGTRLTVL.

V usage is TRBV11-3 and J usage is TRBJ1-6, with 7 bases that match TRBD1. Trimming took 3 bases from V and 7 from J; bases not matched to a gene: 6. CDR1 and CDR2 (germline): SGHNT, YENEEA. CDR3 length: 15 amino acids. The CDR3 DNA reads TGTGCCAGCAGCTTTCAGACAGGGAACAATTCACCCCTCCACTTT. Its translation: CASSFQTGNNSPLHF.

The chain links TRBV6-1 to TRBJ1-2; the match to TRBD1 covers 10 bases. Losses at the gene ends were 6 bases for V and 6 bases for J; bases not matched to a gene: 7. The CDR3 consists of 14 residues. Germline assignment: CDR1 MNHNS and CDR2 SASEGT. In DNA form, the CDR3 reads TGTGCCAGCAGGGAAAGACAGGGGGCTGATGGCTACACCTTC. Translating gives CASRERQGADGYTF.

The chain links TRBV6-1 to TRBJ1-1, with D maybe TRBD1 (6 bases). The CDR3 length is 13 residues. Germline V CDR1 and CDR2: MNHNS, SASEGT. V was pared by 5 bases and J by 5 bases, with 12 bases between. CDR3 DNA: TGTGCCAGCAGTAGGTTAACAGGGACTGAAGCTTTCTTT. It translates to CASSRLTGTEAFF.

The chain combines TRBV6-1 with TRBJ1-1, with 7 bases lining up with TRBD1. Germline trimming cut 8 bases from V and 5 bases from J; bases unmatched to any gene: 11. The CDR3 length is 14 residues. Germline V gene sequence: CDR1 MNHNS, CDR2 SASEGT. The CDR3 reads CASGRTGTATEAFF. The CDR3 DNA reads as TGTGCCAGCGGACGTACCGGGACAGCTACTGAAGCTTTCTTT.

This clone occurred a few times. The chain carries TRBV7-3 and TRBJ2-1; TRBD1 matches at 10 bases. The CDR3 spans 16 residues. With 3 bases clipped from V and 1 base from J, the junction kept 3 bases outside the gene matches. Germline lookup yields CDR1 SGHTA and CDR2 FQGTGA. The CDR3 DNA follows: TGTGCCAGCAGCTTGGGACAGGGGAGTTCCTACAATGAGCAGTTCTTC. Protein: CASSLGQGSSYNEQFF. The full variable domain, rest sourced from reference TRBV7-3 and TRBJ2-1, is GAGVSQTPSNKVTEKGKYVELRCDPISGHTALYWYRQSLGQGPEFLIYFQGTGAADDSGLPNDRFFAVRPEGSVSTLKIQRTERGDSAVYLCASSLGQGSSYNEQFFGPGTRLTVL.

The chain couples TRBV11-2 to TRBJ1-2, with TRBD1 matching 9 bases. CDR3 size: 14 residues. V was clipped by 6 bases and J by 3 bases; unmatched bases: 5. Germline V gene sequence: CDR1 SGHAT, CDR2 FQNNGV. The CDR3 sequence: CASRSDRGDYGYTF. The CDR3 DNA reads TGTGCCAGCAGATCGGACAGGGGTGACTATGGCTACACCTTC.

The chain is built from TRBV30 and TRBJ1-4; perhaps TRBD1 as D (6 bases). Germline-derived CDR1 and CDR2 are GTSNPN and SVGIG (reference sequence). This CDR3 has 14 residues. V was clipped by 3 bases and J by 8 bases, with 16 bases between them. The CDR3 DNA is TGTGCCTGGAGCGGGGGGGGGCTGGGGGAAAAACTGTTTTTT. Its translation is CAWSGGGLGEKLFF.

A single count supports this clone. This chain joins TRBV4-1 and TRBJ1-1, with D possibly matching TRBD1 (6 bases). The V gene lost 6 bases and the J gene lost 4 bases, with 9 bases spanning the gap. Per the germline V gene, CDR1 is MGHRA and CDR2 is YSYEKL. The CDR3 is 12 amino acids. The CDR3 region is CASRGGATEAFF. The CDR3 region has the DNA TGCGCCAGCAGGGGGGGGGCCACTGAAGCTTTCTTT.

This sequence joins TRBV7-8 and TRBJ2-7, with 11 bases that match TRBD2. Losses at the gene ends were 8 bases for V and 1 base for J; bases not matched to a gene: 16. This CDR3 is built from 18 residues. Germline V gene data show CDR1 as SGHVS and CDR2 as FQNEAQ. CDR3: CASGGETSGVLFSYEQYF. CDR3 sequence (DNA): TGTGCCAGCGGGGGGGAGACTAGCGGGGTTCTTTTTTCCTACGAGCAGTACTTC.